This T cell receptor beta chain was identified in a study of cytomegalovirus exposure and HLA in healthy donors. Points on this clone: The CDR3 carries no conserved terminal phenylalanine or tryptophan, so it likely arises from a read error. It is unclear where the CDR3 begins or ends on the DNA, so no DNA is shown, and the CDR3 is as TCRdb lists it.

PCR involved 60 Vbeta and 13 Jbeta primers. Sequencing used immunoSEQ multiplex PCR; TCRdb keeps in-frame clones, though not all of them. The sample consists of 76,000 or so clones, around 73% of them appearing once. Germline CDR1 reads WNHNN; CDR2 reads SYGVQD (reference sequence). Inclusive of both ends, the CDR3 amounts to 8 amino acids. The source is a woman between 40 and 50 years old in good health and CMV-seropositive. Sequencing was done on a sample of PBMCs. The chain has TRBV10-1 and TRBJ1-1. The CDR3 spells CASICEGR.